The 20 T cell receptor beta chains below were found in one sample sequenced in a study of Graves' ophthalmopathy and Graves' hyperthyroidism. From RNA, the CDR3 regions of TCR beta chains were amplified and sequenced. RT-PCR was first run with HTBI primers, then multiplex PCR in a second round. Each CDR3 protein gets one entry after TCRdb re-called the multiplex PCR reads with MiXCR. The data hold about 410,000 distinct CDR3 sequences, with about a sixth observed a single time. Sequenced: peripheral blood. The source of these receptors is a woman aged 18 to 35 with Graves' ophthalmopathy.

This clonotype has ten or more counts. V gene TRBV4-3 combines with J gene TRBJ2-7; 8 nucleotides match TRBD2. The CDR3 loop spans 15 amino acids. From germline, CDR1 is LGHNA and CDR2 YSLEER. The V gene end was trimmed by 2 bases and the J gene end by 2 bases; junction bases not matched to a gene: 5. This chain's CDR3 is CASSQYSGETYEQYF. CDR3 DNA sequence: TGCGCCAGCAGCCAATATAGCGGGGAGACCTACGAGCAGTACTTC.

In this sample, this clonotype turned up many times. V gene TRBV2 combines with J gene TRBJ1-2; TRBD1 agrees at 7 bases. Per germline, CDR1 SNHLY and CDR2 FYNNEI. This CDR3 is built from 16 residues. Germline trimming cut 3 bases from V and 8 bases from J; bases unmatched to any gene: 15. The CDR3 reads CASSDPVTGTSKGYTF. In nucleotides, the CDR3 is TGTGCCAGCAGTGACCCTGTGACAGGGACTTCGAAGGGCTACACCTTC. Full variable domain (missing parts from reference TRBV2 and TRBJ1-2): EPEVTQTPSHQVTQMGQEVILRCVPISNHLYFYWYRQILGQKVEFLVSFYNNEISEKSEIFDDQFSVERPDGSNFTLKIRSTKLEDSAMYFCASSDPVTGTSKGYTFGSGTRLTVV.

This clonotype occurred many times. The chain couples TRBV19 to TRBJ1-1; D gene uncertain. The germline V gene has CDR1 LNHDA and CDR2 SQIVND (reference sequence). The V end was cut by 2 bases, the J end by 3 bases, with 10 bases between. CDR3 size: 14 residues. Here the CDR3 reads CASSIWAGDTEAFF. As DNA, the CDR3 is TGTGCCAGTAGTATATGGGCGGGCGACACTGAAGCTTTCTTT.

This clonotype was picked up many times. The CDR3 spells CASSPHSRDEETQYF. The CDR3 bases are TGTGCCAGCAGCCCCCATTCAAGGGACGAGGAGACCCAGTACTTC. The chain uses TRBV9 and TRBJ2-5; D may correspond to TRBD1 or TRBD2 (5 bases each). CDR3 length: 15 residues. Germline CDR1 and CDR2: SGDLS and YYNGEE. Between the trimmed V and J ends, which lost 4 bases and 5 bases, there was a span of 18 bases.

This clonotype was seen more than once but under ten times. V and J are TRBV20-1 and TRBJ2-7, with 11 bases fitting TRBD2. This CDR3 has 14 amino acids. Germline lookup yields CDR1 DFQATT and CDR2 SNEGSKA (reference sequence). Trimming at V came to 3 bases and at J to 7 bases, leaving 8 bases not matched to a gene. In DNA form, the CDR3 reads TGCAGTGCTAGGACCGGGACTAGCGGCTGGGAGCAGTACTTC. Translated: CSARTGTSGWEQYF.

The chain carries TRBV28 and TRBJ1-2; a weak D match, TRBD1 (5 bases). The CDR3 runs to 14 residues. The germline V and J ends were trimmed by 10 bases and 4 bases, with 19 bases remaining between them. Germline CDR1 reads MDHEN; CDR2 reads SYDVKM. CDR3: CATYSQGLGYGYTF. The CDR3 DNA reads TGTGCCACCTACAGCCAGGGCCTGGGCTATGGCTACACCTTC.

This clonotype was detected many times. This chain uses TRBV27 with TRBJ2-3, with D possibly TRBD2 on 5 matching bases. The CDR3 spans 13 residues. In germline, CDR1 is MNHEY, CDR2 SMNVEV (reference sequence). Trimming took 0 bases from V and 4 from J, leaving 5 bases between them. The CDR3 DNA follows: TGTGCCAGCAGTTTATCGAGGGCAGATACGCAGTATTTT. It encodes CASSLSRADTQYF.

V and J are TRBV28 and TRBJ1-5, with D possibly being TRBD1 (6 bases). The V end lost 8 bases, the J end lost 3 bases, and 14 bases lay between the germline ends. This CDR3 contains 14 residues. Germline V gene lookup returns CDR1 MDHEN and CDR2 SYDVKM. DNA of the CDR3: TGTGCCAGCCGCGAGACAGGCAACAATCAGCCCCAGCATTTT. Translated: CASRETGNNQPQHF. The full variable domain, its missing parts supplied by reference TRBV28 and TRBJ1-5, is DVKVTQSSRYLVKRTGEKVFLECVQDMDHENMFWYRQDPGLGLRLIYFSYDVKMKEKGDIPEGYSVSREKKERFSLILESASTNQTSMYLCASRETGNNQPQHFGDGTRLSIL.

This clonotype was seen at least ten times. The chain carries TRBV29-1 and TRBJ1-2; D is undetermined. V shed 1 base and J shed 3 bases, with 9 bases lying between them. Germline CDR1 is SQVTM and CDR2 is ANQGSEA. The CDR3 runs to 13 residues. CDR3 protein: CSVEGVQYYGYTF. The CDR3 DNA follows: TGCAGCGTTGAAGGGGTGCAATACTATGGCTACACCTTC.

This clonotype was seen repeatedly, ten times or more. V and J are TRBV7-8 and TRBJ2-2, with D possibly matching TRBD2 (6 bases). Germline-derived CDR1 and CDR2 are SGHVS and FQNEAQ. V was shortened by 3 bases and J by 3 bases, with 17 bases between the two germline ends. The CDR3 sequence is 17 residues long. Here the CDR3 reads CASSFWEDVDHTGELFF. Written as DNA, the CDR3 is TGTGCCAGCAGCTTCTGGGAGGATGTTGACCACACCGGGGAGCTGTTTTTT.

This clonotype has at least ten counts. The gene calls are TRBV10-1 and TRBJ1-5; 7 bases align to TRBD1. The length of the CDR3 is 15 residues. V trimming: 7 bases; J trimming: 6 bases; junction bases outside the gene matches: 12. CDR1 WNHNN and CDR2 SYGVQD come from the germline V gene (reference sequence). CDR3 in DNA: TGCGCCAGCATCTTCGACAGGGCCTTCACTCAGCCCCAGCATTTT. It encodes CASIFDRAFTQPQHF.

This clonotype was recorded many times. The rearrangement joins TRBV20-1 to TRBJ2-7; the D call may be TRBD1 or TRBD2 (5 bases each). The V end lost 1 base, the J end lost 6 bases, and 16 bases lay between the germline ends. This CDR3 contains 14 residues. Germline V CDR1 and CDR2: DFQATT, SNEGSKA (reference sequence). The CDR3 is CSARASSRGLEQYF. CDR3 in DNA: TGCAGTGCTAGAGCGTCTAGTCGGGGCCTCGAGCAGTACTTC.

The table lists this clonotype with many counts. This rearrangement joins TRBV12-3 or TRBV12-4 to TRBJ1-2; D is ambiguous. The V gene lost 3 bases and the J gene lost 4 bases, with 12 bases spanning the gap. This CDR3 is 14 amino acids long. The CDR3 DNA reads TGTGCCAGCAGTTTTAGTAATGGCGGCTATGGCTACACCTTC. Its translation is CASSFSNGGYGYTF.

This chain's CDR3 is CSAKQGRENTIYF. DNA for the CDR3: TGCAGTGCTAAACAGGGAAGGGAAAACACCATATATTTT. This rearrangement joins TRBV20-1 to TRBJ1-3; weak D call: TRBD1 (6 bases). This CDR3 comprises 13 residues. Per the germline V gene, CDR1 is DFQATT and CDR2 is SNEGSKA (reference sequence). Trimming cost V 4 bases and J 6 bases, with 13 bases left between them.

The genes are TRBV20-1 and TRBJ2-7; 11 nucleotides line up with TRBD2. The CDR3 sequence is 12 residues long. Trimming took 8 bases from V and 5 from J; bases not matched to a gene: 5. Per germline, CDR1 DFQATT and CDR2 SNEGSKA (reference sequence). CDR3 DNA: TGCAGTTGCCTAGCGGGGGGTAACGAGCAGTACTTC. Translating gives CSCLAGGNEQYF.

This clonotype was recorded at least ten times. CDR3 in amino acids: CASSTEVNTEAFF. CDR3 nucleotides: TGTGCCAGCAGCACAGAAGTTAACACTGAAGCTTTCTTT. The chain recombines TRBV28 with TRBJ1-1; D is uncertain. The germline CDR1 and CDR2 sequences are MDHEN and SYDVKM. Trimming shortened V by 6 bases and J by 2 bases, and 10 bases separated the two germline ends. The CDR3 sequence is 13 residues long.

This clonotype was detected many times. The chain uses TRBV20-1 and TRBJ1-5; no definite D call. Per the germline V gene, CDR1 is DFQATT and CDR2 is SNEGSKA (reference sequence). The germline V and J ends were trimmed by 1 base and 3 bases, with 13 bases remaining between them. The CDR3 covers 15 residues. The CDR3 nucleotides read TGCAGTGCTAGAGCGGCCCTTGGGGACAATCAGCCCCAGCATTTT. Protein sequence: CSARAALGDNQPQHF.

The chain combines TRBV6-2 or TRBV6-3 with TRBJ1-2; D gene ambiguous. Trimming removed 0 bases at V and 7 bases at J, with 12 bases between. The length of the CDR3 is 14 residues. CDR1 is MNHEY, CDR2 SVGEGT, per germline. CDR3 amino acids: CASSYSLEGFGYTF. The CDR3 DNA is TGTGCCAGCAGTTACTCTCTAGAGGGCTTTGGCTACACCTTC.

The V gene is TRBV6-2 or TRBV6-3, the J gene TRBJ2-7; TRBD2 aligns across 14 bases. Germline V CDR1 and CDR2: MNHEY, SVGEGT. The CDR3 is 17 residues long. V lost 6 bases to trimming and J lost 3 bases; unmatched junction nucleotides: 10. The CDR3 is CASSSVAGTSGGYEQYF. The CDR3 coding sequence is TGTGCCAGCAGCTCCGTAGCCGGGACTAGCGGGGGCTACGAGCAGTACTTC.

This clonotype has a count of ten or more. The chain is built from TRBV6-2 or TRBV6-3 and TRBJ2-2; D ambiguous. This CDR3 has 13 residues. Germline CDR1 reads MNHEY; CDR2 reads SVGEGT. The germline V and J ends were trimmed by 7 bases and 6 bases, with 12 bases remaining between them. The CDR3: CASIPFGSGELFF. The CDR3 DNA is TGTGCCAGCATTCCCTTTGGCTCCGGGGAGCTGTTTTTT.